This T cell receptor beta chain stems from a study of T cells in Graves' hyperthyroidism and ophthalmopathy. This clonotype was seen ten or more times. Its cognate antigen is unknown. The diagnoses drew upon clinical symptoms, serum thyroxine and TRAb, thyroid ultrasound and orbital computed tomography. Regions amplified from RNA transcripts were the TCR beta CDR3 regions. RT-PCR in the first round (using the HTBI primer set) targeted the TCR CDR3. TCRdb re-derived calls from the multiplex PCR reads in MiXCR, one entry per CDR3 protein. The data show a few hundred thousand distinct CDR3 sequences, around a sixth seen once. The CDR3 runs to 13 residues. With 5 bases removed from V and 2 bases from J, the gap between germline ends came to 10 bases. Germline-derived CDR1 and CDR2 are DFQATT and SNEGSKA (reference sequence). Broader study findings: Ophthalmopathy was told apart from stable hyperthyroidism by a 13 V-J model.

The clonotype was recovered from a man aged 18-30 years with Graves' ophthalmopathy. The V gene is TRBV20-1, the J gene TRBJ2-1, with D unclear. Sequencing input: blood. CDR3 sequence: CSAPRQPYNEQFF. CDR3 DNA sequence: TGCAGTGCTCCGCGGCAACCCTACAATGAGCAGTTCTTC.